This is a list of T cell receptor beta chains from one sample in a study of blood T cell repertoires in COVID-19. Here immunoSEQ multiplex PCR was the method, and the copy in TCRdb shows in-frame clones only, minus some. The data hold roughly 500,000 clones, with 80% to 90% observed a single time. Material: peripheral blood. These receptors came from a human donor in a cohort sampled during active COVID-19. The CDR3 runs from the conserved cysteine through the conserved F or W. A D gene is named only where the DNA matches it firmly. The size field is filled for only some rows; it gives once, few, many or a size class.

j_call clone_size cdr3_length v_call d_call cdr3_nt cdr3_aa
TRBJ2-2 few 14 TRBV4-3 NA TGCGCCAGCAGCCAAGATTGGGGGGCCGGGGAGCTGTTTTTT CASSQDWGAGELFF
TRBJ2-3 NA 15 TRBV5-1 TRBD1 TGCGCCAGCAGCTCGGCTCAGGGGGCGACAGATACGCAGTATTTT CASSSAQGATDTQYF
TRBJ1-1 NA 13 TRBV19 NA TGTGCCAGTAATCCCCGGGGGTTCGCTGAAGCTTTCTTT CASNPRGFAEAFF
TRBJ2-5 NA 15 TRBV3-1/TRBV3-2 NA TGTGCCAGCAGTCTTAGAGGTCTAAGGCAAGAGACCCAGTACTTC CASSLRGLRQETQYF
TRBJ1-4 many 13 TRBV2 TRBD1 TGTGCCAGCAGGACAGGGCGAAATGAAAAACTGTTTTTT CASRTGRNEKLFF
TRBJ2-5 NA 11 TRBV2 NA TGTGCCAGCAGCGGTAGCGGCTCCCCCTACTTC CASSGSGSPYF
TRBJ1-5 NA 16 TRBV19 NA TGTGCCAGTACCGGGGGGGGAGGGACCCCAAATCAGCCCCAGCATTTT CASTGGGGTPNQPQHF
TRBJ2-7 NA 16 TRBV5-4 TRBD2 TGTGCCAGCAGCTTGGGCAGCGGGACCCTGGCCTACGAGCAGTACTTC CASSLGSGTLAYEQYF
TRBJ2-7 NA 15 TRBV3-1/TRBV3-2 NA TGTGCCAGCAGCCCATACCAGGGGTTTAGTTACGAGCAGTACTTC CASSPYQGFSYEQYF
TRBJ1-5 NA 13 TRBV30 TRBD1 TGTGCCTGGAGAGGACAGGCCGATCAGCCCCAGCATTTT CAWRGQADQPQHF
TRBJ2-5 NA 13 TRBV6-5 NA TGTGCCAGCAGGAGAGGGCCTGCGGAGACCCAGTACTTC CASRRGPAETQYF
TRBJ2-6 NA 17 TRBV7-8 NA TGTGCCAGCAGCTTAGCTAGTAGCGGATCTGGGGCCAACGTCCTGACTTTC CASSLASSGSGANVLTF
TRBJ2-7 NA 13 TRBV27 NA TGTGCCAGCAGTTACGGACTGATCTACGAGCAGTACTTC CASSYGLIYEQYF
TRBJ2-6 NA 19 TRBV4-2 TRBD1 TGTGCCAGCAGCCTCCTACCCGGGACAGGGGGAGCTGGGGCCAACGTCCTGACTTTC CASSLLPGTGGAGANVLTF
TRBJ1-4 NA 14 TRBV28 NA TGTGCCAGCAGAGTAGGGGGAATTAATGAAAAACTGTTTTTT CASRVGGINEKLFF
TRBJ2-1 NA 16 TRBV3-1/TRBV3-2 NA TGTGCCAGCAGCCAAGAAGGAGATGTCCGTCTGGATGAGCAGTTCTTC CASSQEGDVRLDEQFF
TRBJ2-7 NA 15 TRBV7-3 TRBD1 TGTGCCAGCAGCCTAAGACAGGGCGGCTCCTACGAGCAGTACTTC CASSLRQGGSYEQYF
TRBJ2-7 few 15 TRBV5-1 TRBD2 TGCGCCAGCAGCTTGAGCTCTAGCGGTATCTACGAGCAGTACTTC CASSLSSSGIYEQYF
TRBJ1-5 NA 15 TRBV19 NA TGTGCCAGTAGTGCCCGGGACAATAGCAATCAGCCCCAGCATTTT CASSARDNSNQPQHF
TRBJ1-5 NA 18 TRBV19 NA TGTGCCAGTAGCCCCCTCGGACAAGGCATACTTAGCAATCAGCCCCAGCATTTT CASSPLGQGILSNQPQHF
TRBJ2-7 NA 14 TRBV5-1 NA TGCGCCAGCAGCTTGTGGCAGGGGAAGTACGAGCAGTACTTC CASSLWQGKYEQYF